These 21 T cell receptor beta chains were sequenced from one sample in a study of cytomegalovirus exposure and HLA in healthy donors. PCR involved 60 Vbeta and 13 Jbeta primers. Libraries were prepared by immunoSEQ multiplex PCR; TCRdb keeps only in-frame clonotypes and omits some of them. Among around 110,000 clones, around 80% were seen once, and the ten largest hold 3.5% to 4%. Material: PBMCs. The receptor source for this set is a man aged 60-69 years in good health and CMV-seronegative.

This clone was observed a single time. The CDR3 DNA reads TGTGCCAGCAGTGAAGGGCAGTTCAATCAGCCCCAGCATTTT. It translates to CASSEGQFNQPQHF. J is TRBJ1-5 and V is TRBV6-1; no definite D call. From germline, CDR1 is MNHNS and CDR2 SASEGT. This CDR3 has 14 residues. Trimming stripped 1 base from V and 3 bases from J, with 7 bases between.

The chain recombines TRBV7-2 with TRBJ2-4; 8 positions agree with TRBD2. V gave up 4 bases and J gave up 6 bases; unmatched junction bases: 5. Germline V gives CDR1 SGHTA, CDR2 FQGNSA. This CDR3 comprises 14 residues. The CDR3 loop reads CASSSGRARNIQYF. CDR3 sequence (DNA): TGTGCCAGCAGCTCCGGGAGGGCCCGAAACATTCAGTACTTC.

The genes are TRBV12-5 and TRBJ1-1, with unresolved D. V was cut by 7 bases and J by 0 bases, with 15 bases left in between. CDR1 is LGHNT, CDR2 FRNRAP, per germline. This CDR3 has 15 residues. In DNA form, the CDR3 reads TGTGCTAGTGCCCCCCGACTGAACATGAACACTGAAGCTTTCTTT. Protein: CASAPRLNMNTEAFF.

The gene calls are TRBV7-3 and TRBJ2-2, with 8 bases that match TRBD2. The CDR3 consists of 14 residues. Trimming took 5 bases from V and 6 from J; bases not matched to a gene: 5. Germline assignment: CDR1 SGHTA and CDR2 FQGTGA. CDR3: CASSPPGGPGELFF. DNA for the CDR3: TGTGCCAGCAGCCCACCGGGGGGGCCCGGGGAGCTGTTTTTT.

The chain recombines TRBV5-1 with TRBJ2-5; 8 bases align to TRBD1. Trimming cost V 1 base and J 3 bases; bases outside gene matches: 2. The length of the CDR3 is 14 residues. CDR1 and CDR2 from the germline V gene are SGHRS and YFSETQ. CDR3 residues: CASSLMDREETQYF. The DNA for the CDR3 is TGCGCCAGCAGCTTGATGGACAGGGAAGAGACCCAGTACTTC.

This clone was picked up a small number of times. This chain connects TRBV6-8 to TRBJ1-1; no clear D. The V end lost 4 bases, the J end lost 7 bases, and 13 bases lay between the germline ends. The germline V gene has CDR1 MNHGY and CDR2 SAAAGT. This CDR3 has 13 residues. The CDR3 spells CASSLRSKLEAFF. The CDR3 DNA is TGTGCCAGCAGTTTAAGATCGAAACTTGAAGCTTTCTTT.

The chain carries TRBV11-3 and TRBJ1-1; D is uncertain. The CDR3 runs to 13 residues. The V gene's germline CDR1 is SGHNT and CDR2 YENEEA. With 4 bases removed from V and 1 base from J, the gap between germline ends came to 7 bases. The CDR3 region has the DNA TGTGCCAGCAGCTCATACAGGAACACTGAAGCTTTCTTT. Translation gives CASSSYRNTEAFF.

The genes are TRBV29-1 and TRBJ2-5; tentatively, D is TRBD1 (6 bases). Germline V lookup: CDR1 SQVTM, CDR2 ANQGSEA. V lost 7 bases and J 5 bases, leaving 11 bases between the germline ends. This CDR3 is 11 amino acids long. CDR3 sequence reads: CSATGYETQYF. CDR3 bases: TGCAGCGCTACAGGGTACGAGACCCAGTACTTC. Full variable domain (remainder filled in from reference TRBV29-1 and TRBJ2-5): SAVISQKPSRDICQRGTSLTIQCQVDSQVTMMFWYRQQPGQSLTLIATANQGSEATYESGFVIDKFPISRPNLTFSTLTVSNMSPEDSSIYLCSATGYETQYFGPGTRLLVL.

The chain employs TRBV6-5 and TRBJ2-7; 7 bases fit TRBD1. This CDR3 has 14 residues. Germline lookup yields CDR1 MNHEY and CDR2 SVGAGI. Losses at the gene ends were 6 bases for V and 1 base for J; bases not matched to a gene: 6. CDR3 nucleotides: TGTGCCAGCAGGGGAAACAGGGGATCCTACGAGCAGTACTTC. It specifies CASRGNRGSYEQYF.

V is TRBV9 and J is TRBJ1-3; D unclear. This CDR3 is 15 amino acids long. Germline loops: CDR1 SGDLS, CDR2 YYNGEE. V dropped 6 bases and J dropped 0 bases, with 13 bases sitting between them. This chain's CDR3 is CASTHSGSSGNTIYF. The CDR3 nucleotides read TGTGCCAGCACCCACTCAGGTTCCTCTGGAAACACCATATATTTT.

In its sample, this clone was seen once. The chain has TRBV30 and TRBJ2-7, with TRBD1 matching 11 bases. V was pared by 8 bases and J by 3 bases, with 6 bases of the junction left unmatched. Germline lookup yields CDR1 GTSNPN and CDR2 SVGIG (reference sequence). The CDR3 length is 13 residues. CDR3 sequence: CAATGTGGYEQYF. The CDR3 DNA reads TGTGCCGCAACCGGGACAGGGGGCTACGAGCAGTACTTC.

This clone has more than one count but fewer than ten. V gene TRBV13 combines with J gene TRBJ2-7; D is perhaps TRBD1 (6 bases). CDR1 is PRHDT and CDR2 is FYEKMQ in the germline V gene (reference sequence). This CDR3 comprises 13 residues. V shed 6 bases and J shed 1 base, with 10 bases lying between them. DNA of the CDR3: TGTGCCAGCAGAGAGACAGGTTCCTACGAGCAGTACTTC. This translates into CASRETGSYEQYF.

The rearrangement uses TRBV27 and TRBJ2-7, with 9 nucleotides matching TRBD1. Per germline, CDR1 MNHEY and CDR2 SMNVEV (reference sequence). J gave up 2 bases and V 5 bases, and 4 bases lay outside the gene matches. The CDR3 has 14 amino acids. The CDR3 region has the DNA TGTGCCAGCAGTCGGACAGGGGTAACCTACGAGCAGTACTTC. Encoded protein: CASSRTGVTYEQYF.

The CDR3 here is CASSPQKTDSPLHF. CDR3 coding DNA: TGTGCCAGCTCACCACAAAAGACAGATTCACCCCTCCACTTT. This chain links TRBV18 with TRBJ1-6, with D possibly matching TRBD1 (5 bases). The germline V gene has CDR1 KGHSH and CDR2 LQKENI. This CDR3 has 14 residues. V shed 1 base and J shed 8 bases, with 9 bases lying between them.

This clone was seen a few times. The chain employs TRBV7-2 and TRBJ2-1; 11 nucleotides align to TRBD2. V trimming: 4 bases; J trimming: 1 base; junction bases outside the gene matches: 6. This CDR3 contains 17 residues. Per the germline V gene, CDR1 is SGHTA and CDR2 is FQGNSA. CDR3 nucleotide sequence: TGTGCCAGCAGCTCTAGAGGGACTAGCGGATCCTACAATGAGCAGTTCTTC. Translated: CASSSRGTSGSYNEQFF.

The V and J genes are TRBV10-3 and TRBJ2-5; perhaps TRBD1 as D (6 bases). TRBJ2-7 explains the end of the DNA better; the J call may be wrong. The CDR3 sequence is 15 residues long. Germline assignment: CDR1 ENHRY and CDR2 SYGVKD. The CDR3 reads CAISDDGTQSYEQYF. The CDR3 DNA follows: TGTGCCATCAGTGATGACGGGACACAATCCTACGAGCAGTACTTC.

The chain recombines TRBV5-6 with TRBJ2-1; TRBD2 matches at 7 bases. The CDR3 extends over 17 amino acids. Germline CDR1 is SGHDT and CDR2 is YYEEEE. Trimming cost V 2 bases and J 3 bases; bases outside gene matches: 11. Written as DNA, the CDR3 is TGTGCCAGCAGCTTAGATCCGGGACTACGTTTCTACAATGAGCAGTTCTTC. It encodes CASSLDPGLRFYNEQFF.

The chain links TRBV29-1 to TRBJ2-7; 8 nucleotides match TRBD1. The V and J ends lost 7 bases and 3 bases, in that order; junction bases with no gene match: 5. The CDR3 consists of 12 residues. Germline CDR1 and CDR2: SQVTM and ANQGSEA. The CDR3 DNA is TGCAGCGCGACAGGGGACAACTACGAGCAGTACGTC. This encodes CSATGDNYEQYV.

The chain recombines TRBV29-1 with TRBJ2-7; unclear D gene. This CDR3 spans 15 amino acids. Germline V lookup: CDR1 SQVTM, CDR2 ANQGSEA. The germline V and J ends were trimmed by 4 bases and 3 bases, with 19 bases remaining between them. The CDR3 bases are TGCAGCGTTGCCACCCCCAGGTTTATAGGCTACGAGCAGTACTTC. Translated, it gives CSVATPRFIGYEQYF.

The chain carries TRBV5-1 and TRBJ1-2; 8 nucleotides match TRBD1. Germline V lookup: CDR1 SGHRS, CDR2 YFSETQ. V lost 2 bases to trimming and J lost 8 bases; unmatched junction nucleotides: 20. This CDR3 comprises 18 residues. CDR3 bases: TGCGCCAGCAGCTTCGTCCCGAGTGGGACAGGCCACGGGGAGGGCTACACCTTC. This codes for CASSFVPSGTGHGEGYTF.

The V call is TRBV7-3, the J call TRBJ1-1, with D possibly matching TRBD1 (5 bases). CDR1 is SGHTA and CDR2 is FQGTGA in the germline V gene. With 8 bases removed from V and 2 bases from J, the gap between germline ends came to 18 bases. The CDR3 is made up of 15 amino acids. The CDR3, as DNA: TGTGCCAGCGCTGAGCGGAGGGGCGGAAACACTGAAGCTTTCTTT. Protein sequence: CASAERRGGNTEAFF.